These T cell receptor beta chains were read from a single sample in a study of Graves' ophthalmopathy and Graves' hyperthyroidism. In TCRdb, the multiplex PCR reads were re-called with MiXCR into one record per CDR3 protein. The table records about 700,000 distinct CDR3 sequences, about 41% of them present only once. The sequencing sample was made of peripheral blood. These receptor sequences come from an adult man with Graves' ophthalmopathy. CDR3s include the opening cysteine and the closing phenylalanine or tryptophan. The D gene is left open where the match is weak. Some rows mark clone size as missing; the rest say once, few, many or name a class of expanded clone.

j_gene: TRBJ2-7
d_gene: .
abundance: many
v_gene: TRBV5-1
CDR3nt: TGCGCCAGCAGCCACCGGGACCACTACGAGCAGTACTTC
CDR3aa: CASSHRDHYEQYF

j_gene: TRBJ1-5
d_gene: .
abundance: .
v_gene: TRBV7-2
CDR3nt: TGTGCCAGCAGCCCGGGCACTAGCGTCGCGACCCAGCATTTT
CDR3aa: CASSPGTSVATQHF

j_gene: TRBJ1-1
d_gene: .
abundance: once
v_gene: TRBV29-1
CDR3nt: TGCAGCTTAACAGGACGGAAGAACACTGAAGCTTTCTTT
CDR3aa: CSLTGRKNTEAFF

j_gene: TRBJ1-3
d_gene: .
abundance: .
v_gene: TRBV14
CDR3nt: TGTGCCAGCAGCCAAGATCGAGAAGGAAACACCATATATTTT
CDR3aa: CASSQDREGNTIYF

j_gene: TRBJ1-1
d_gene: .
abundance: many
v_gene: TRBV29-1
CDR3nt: TGCAGCGCCAACGGGGCGGGAGGCACTGAAGCTTTCTTT
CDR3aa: CSANGAGGTEAFF

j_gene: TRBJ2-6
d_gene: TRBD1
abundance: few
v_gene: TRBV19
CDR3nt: TGTGCCAGTAGGTTGACAGGGGGCCCCTCTGGGGCCAACGTCCTGACTTTC
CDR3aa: CASRLTGGPSGANVLTF

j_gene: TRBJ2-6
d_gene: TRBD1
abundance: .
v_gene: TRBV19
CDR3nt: TGTGCCAGTATCACAGGGGGCGGCGTCCTGACTTTC
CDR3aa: CASITGGGVLTF

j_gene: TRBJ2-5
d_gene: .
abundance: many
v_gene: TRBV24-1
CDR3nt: TGTGCCACCAGTGATTTCGCAGGGACGCAAGAGACCCAGTACTTC
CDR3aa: CATSDFAGTQETQYF

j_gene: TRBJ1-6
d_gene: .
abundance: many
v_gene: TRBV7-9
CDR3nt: TGTGCCAGCAGCTTAGCCTCTTTCTCTGGGACACCCTTGATTCACCCCCTCCACTTT
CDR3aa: CASSLASFSGTPLIHPLHF

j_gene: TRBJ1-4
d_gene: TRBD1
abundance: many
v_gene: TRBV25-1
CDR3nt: TGTGCCAGCAGCCGGACCGGGACAGAAAATGAAAAACTGTTTTTT
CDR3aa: CASSRTGTENEKLFF

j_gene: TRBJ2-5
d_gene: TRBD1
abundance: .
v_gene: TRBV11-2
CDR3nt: TGTGCCAGCAGCTTAGCTGGCAGGGGGTTGGAGACCCAGTACTTC
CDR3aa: CASSLAGRGLETQYF

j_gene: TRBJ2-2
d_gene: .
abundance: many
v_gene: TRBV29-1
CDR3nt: TGCAGCGTTGTGGGCTACACCGGGGAGCTGTTTTTT
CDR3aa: CSVVGYTGELFF

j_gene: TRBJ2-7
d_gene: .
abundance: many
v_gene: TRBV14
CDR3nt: TGTGCCAGCAGCCGTGGAATGGGTATCTACGAGCAGTACTTC
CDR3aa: CASSRGMGIYEQYF

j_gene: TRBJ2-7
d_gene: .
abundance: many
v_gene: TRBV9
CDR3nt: TGTGCCAGCAGCGTAGAGCCAGCGGACAGCTCCTACGAGCAGTACTTC
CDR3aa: CASSVEPADSSYEQYF

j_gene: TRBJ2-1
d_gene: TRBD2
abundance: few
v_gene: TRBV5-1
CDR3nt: TGCGCCAGCAGCTGGGGTAGCGGGAGCTCAGATGAGCAGTTCTTC
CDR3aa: CASSWGSGSSDEQFF

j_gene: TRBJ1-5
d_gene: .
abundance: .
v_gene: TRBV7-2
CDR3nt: TGTGCCAGCAGCCACAGGGACCTATATCAGCCCCAGCATTTT
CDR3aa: CASSHRDLYQPQHF

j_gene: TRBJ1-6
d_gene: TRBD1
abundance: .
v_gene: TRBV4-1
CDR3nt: TGCGCCAGCAGCCAAGAAAGGGGGCGAAATTCACCCCTCCACTTT
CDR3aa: CASSQERGRNSPLHF

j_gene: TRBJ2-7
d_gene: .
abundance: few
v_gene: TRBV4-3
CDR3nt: TGCGCCAGCAGCTTTCGGACAGTCCCCTACGAGCAGTACTTC
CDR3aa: CASSFRTVPYEQYF

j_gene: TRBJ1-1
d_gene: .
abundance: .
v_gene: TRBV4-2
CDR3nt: TGTGCCAGCAGCCAAGGCTTTCAGCCCGAAGCTTTCTTT
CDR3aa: CASSQGFQPEAFF

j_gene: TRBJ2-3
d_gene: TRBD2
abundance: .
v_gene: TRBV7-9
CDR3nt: TGTGCCATCCCATTGACTAGCGGGAGAACAGATACGCAGTATTTT
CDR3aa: CAIPLTSGRTDTQYF

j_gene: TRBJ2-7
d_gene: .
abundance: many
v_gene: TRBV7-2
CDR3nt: TGTGCCAGCAGCTTACTGGTAGATGGTCACGAGCAGTACTTC
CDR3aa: CASSLLVDGHEQYF

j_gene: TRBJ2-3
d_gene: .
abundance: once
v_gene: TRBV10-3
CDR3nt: TGTGCCAGCACTCAGACAGTCACAGATACGCAGTATTTT
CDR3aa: CASTQTVTDTQYF

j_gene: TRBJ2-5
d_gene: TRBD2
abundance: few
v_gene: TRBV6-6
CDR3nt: TGTGCCAGCAGTTTAGCGGGAGAGGCAGAGACCCAGTACTTC
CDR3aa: CASSLAGEAETQYF

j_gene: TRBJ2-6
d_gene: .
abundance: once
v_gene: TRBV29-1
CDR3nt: TGCAGCGTTGATGGAAAGGGGAACACTGAAGCTTTC
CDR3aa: CSVDGKGNTEAF

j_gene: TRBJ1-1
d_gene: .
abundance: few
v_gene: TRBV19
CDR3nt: TGTGCCAGTAGTATAGATGCAGGGCGTACTGAAGCTTTCTTT
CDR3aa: CASSIDAGRTEAFF

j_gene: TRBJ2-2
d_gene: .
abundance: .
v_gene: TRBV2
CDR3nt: TGTGCCAGCAGGACGGCAGGGTGGCGCGGGGAGCTGTTTTTT
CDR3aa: CASRTAGWRGELFF

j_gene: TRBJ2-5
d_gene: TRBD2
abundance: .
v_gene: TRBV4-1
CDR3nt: TGCGCCAGCAGCTCGAATAGCGGGATTATGGAGACCCAGTACTTC
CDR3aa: CASSSNSGIMETQYF

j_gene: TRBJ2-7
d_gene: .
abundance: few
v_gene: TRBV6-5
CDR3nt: TGTGCCAGCAGTGAGGGTGGATGGGTTTACGAGCAGTACTTC
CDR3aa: CASSEGGWVYEQYF

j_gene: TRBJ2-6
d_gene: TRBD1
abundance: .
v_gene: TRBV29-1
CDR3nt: TGCAGCGTTAATGGACAGGAGGACCTGACTTTC
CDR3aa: CSVNGQEDLTF

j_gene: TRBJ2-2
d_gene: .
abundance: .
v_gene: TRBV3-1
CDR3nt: TGTGCCAGCAGCGAGCAGGGAGGTGGAGCCGGGGAGCTGTTTTTT
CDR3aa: CASSEQGGGAGELFF

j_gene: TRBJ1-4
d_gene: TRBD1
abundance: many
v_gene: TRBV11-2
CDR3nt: TGTGCCAGCAGCCCATGGGACAGGATTAATGAAAAACTGTTTTTT
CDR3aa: CASSPWDRINEKLFF

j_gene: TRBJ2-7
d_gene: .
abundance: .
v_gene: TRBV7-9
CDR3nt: TGTGCCAGCAGCCGACAGGAGGGCGAGCAGTACTTC
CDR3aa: CASSRQEGEQYF

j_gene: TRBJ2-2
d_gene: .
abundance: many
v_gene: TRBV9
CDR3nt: TGTGCCAGCAGCGTAGACGGGACCGGGGAGCTGTTTTTT
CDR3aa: CASSVDGTGELFF

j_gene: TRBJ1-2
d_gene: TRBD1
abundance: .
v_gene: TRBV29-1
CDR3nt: TGCAGCGTTACCGACAGGGCTAACTATGGCTACACCTTC
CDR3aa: CSVTDRANYGYTF

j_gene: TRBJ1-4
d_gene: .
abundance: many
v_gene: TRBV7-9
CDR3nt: TGTGCCAGCAGCTTAGCAGACAGTGAAAAACTGTTTTTT
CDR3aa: CASSLADSEKLFF

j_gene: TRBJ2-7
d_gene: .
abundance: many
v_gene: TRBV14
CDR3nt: TGTGACGGAAGCTCCTACGAGCAGTACTTC
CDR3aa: CDGSSYEQYF

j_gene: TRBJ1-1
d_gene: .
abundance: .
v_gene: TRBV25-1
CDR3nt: TGTGCCAGCAGACAGCGCTCTGAAGCTTTCTTT
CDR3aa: CASRQRSEAFF

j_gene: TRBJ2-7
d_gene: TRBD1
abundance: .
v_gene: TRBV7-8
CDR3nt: TGTGCCAGCAGCTTAGGGACAGGGGAGGTATACGAGCAGTACTTC
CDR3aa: CASSLGTGEVYEQYF

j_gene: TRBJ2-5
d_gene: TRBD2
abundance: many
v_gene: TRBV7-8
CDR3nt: TGTGCCAGCAACCTGGGGGGGACCCACGAGACCCAGTACTTC
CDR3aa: CASNLGGTHETQYF

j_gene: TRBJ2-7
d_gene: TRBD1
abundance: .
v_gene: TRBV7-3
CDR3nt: TGTGCCAGCAGCCTCGAGACAGGGCTTGGAGGCGCGAGGGAGCAGTACTTC
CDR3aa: CASSLETGLGGAREQYF

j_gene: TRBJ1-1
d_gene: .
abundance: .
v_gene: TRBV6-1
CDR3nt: TGTGCCAGCAGTATTATCGGGGGCGCTGAAGCTTTCTTT
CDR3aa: CASSIIGGAEAFF

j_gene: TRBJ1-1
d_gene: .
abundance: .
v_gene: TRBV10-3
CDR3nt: TGTGCCATCAGTGAGCGGGCAGGGAGCACTGAAGCTTTCTTT
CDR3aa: CAISERAGSTEAFF

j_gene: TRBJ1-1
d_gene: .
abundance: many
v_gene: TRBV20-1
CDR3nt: TGCAGTGCTAGAGATTTGAAGGACACTGAAGCTTTCTTT
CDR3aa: CSARDLKDTEAFF

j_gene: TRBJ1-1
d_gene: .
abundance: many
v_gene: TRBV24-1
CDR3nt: TGTGCCACCAGTGAGGAGGGACTTGGAAACACTGAAGCTTTCTTT
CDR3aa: CATSEEGLGNTEAFF

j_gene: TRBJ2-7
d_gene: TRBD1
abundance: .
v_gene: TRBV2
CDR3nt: TGTGCCAGCAGTGAGGGACAGGGGACAGGAGAGCAGTACTTC
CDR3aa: CASSEGQGTGEQYF

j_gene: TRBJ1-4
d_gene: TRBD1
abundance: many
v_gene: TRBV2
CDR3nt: TGTGCCAGCAGTGCCCTACAGGGGGATGAAAAACTGTTTTTT
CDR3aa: CASSALQGDEKLFF

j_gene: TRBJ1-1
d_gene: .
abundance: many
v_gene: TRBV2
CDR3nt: TGTGCCAGCAGTGAAGTCGGGGGGCGTACTGAAGCTTTCTTT
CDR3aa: CASSEVGGRTEAFF

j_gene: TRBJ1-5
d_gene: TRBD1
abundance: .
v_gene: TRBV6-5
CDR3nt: TGTGCCAGCAGTGAAGTAGTAGGACAGGGGAATCAGCCCCAGCATTTT
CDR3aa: CASSEVVGQGNQPQHF

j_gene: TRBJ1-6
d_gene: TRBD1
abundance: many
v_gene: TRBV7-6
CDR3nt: TGTGCCAGCAGCTTAGCACAGGACAGGGGGCTCCACTTT
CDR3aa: CASSLAQDRGLHF

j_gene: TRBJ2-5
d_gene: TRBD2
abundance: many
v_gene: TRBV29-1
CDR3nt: TGCAGCGTTGAAGATGGGGTAGCGGGAGCAGTTCTGGAGACCCAGTACTTC
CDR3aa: CSVEDGVAGAVLETQYF

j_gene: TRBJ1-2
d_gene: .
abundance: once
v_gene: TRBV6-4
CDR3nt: TGTGCCAGCAGTCGACAAATACAGGGCCCCGTAGGTGGCTACACCTTC
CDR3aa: CASSRQIQGPVGGYTF

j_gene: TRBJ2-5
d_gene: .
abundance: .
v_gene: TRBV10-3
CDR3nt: TGTGCCATCAGTGAGTTGGGCCTAATCGGGGAGACCCAGTACTTC
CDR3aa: CAISELGLIGETQYF

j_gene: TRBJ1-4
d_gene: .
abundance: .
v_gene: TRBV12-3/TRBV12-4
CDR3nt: TGTGCCAGCAGTTTTACCGAAAAACTGTTTTTT
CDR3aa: CASSFTEKLFF

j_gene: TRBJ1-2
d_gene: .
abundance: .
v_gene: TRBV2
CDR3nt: TGTGCCAGCTCTCGTCGGACGGTGGATGGCTACACCTTC
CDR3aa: CASSRRTVDGYTF

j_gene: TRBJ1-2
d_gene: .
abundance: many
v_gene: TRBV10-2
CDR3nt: TGCGCCAGCAGAGACGGCGACTATGGCTACACCTTC
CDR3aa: CASRDGDYGYTF

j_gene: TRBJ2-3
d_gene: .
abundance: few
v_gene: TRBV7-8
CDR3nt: TGTGCCAGCAGCTTAGCGGGAACAACCTCAGATACGCAGTATTTT
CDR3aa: CASSLAGTTSDTQYF

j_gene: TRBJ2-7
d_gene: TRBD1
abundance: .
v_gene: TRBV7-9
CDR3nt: TGTGCCAGCAGACGGACAGGGGTGGGTGAGCAGTACTTC
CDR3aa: CASRRTGVGEQYF